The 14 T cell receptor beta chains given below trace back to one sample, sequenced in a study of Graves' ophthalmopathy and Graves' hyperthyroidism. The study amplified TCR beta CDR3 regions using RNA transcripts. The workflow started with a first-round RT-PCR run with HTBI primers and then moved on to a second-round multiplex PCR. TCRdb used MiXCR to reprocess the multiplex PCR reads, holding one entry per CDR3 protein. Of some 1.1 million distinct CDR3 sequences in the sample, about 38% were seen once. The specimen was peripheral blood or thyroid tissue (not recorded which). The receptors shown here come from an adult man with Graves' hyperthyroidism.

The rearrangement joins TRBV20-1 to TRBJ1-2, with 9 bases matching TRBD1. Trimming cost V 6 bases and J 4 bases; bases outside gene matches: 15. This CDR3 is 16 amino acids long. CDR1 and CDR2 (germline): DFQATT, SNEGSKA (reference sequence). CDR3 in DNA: TGCAGTGCCCGGCCGCCGACAGGGGGTGGCGGCTATGGCTACACCTTC. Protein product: CSARPPTGGGGYGYTF.

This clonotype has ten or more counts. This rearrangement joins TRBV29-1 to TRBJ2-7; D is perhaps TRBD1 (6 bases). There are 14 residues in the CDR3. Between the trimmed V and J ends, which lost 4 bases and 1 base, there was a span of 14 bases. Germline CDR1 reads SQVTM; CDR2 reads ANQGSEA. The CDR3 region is CSVVEGQTSYEQYF. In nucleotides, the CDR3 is TGCAGCGTTGTCGAAGGACAGACTTCCTACGAGCAGTACTTC.

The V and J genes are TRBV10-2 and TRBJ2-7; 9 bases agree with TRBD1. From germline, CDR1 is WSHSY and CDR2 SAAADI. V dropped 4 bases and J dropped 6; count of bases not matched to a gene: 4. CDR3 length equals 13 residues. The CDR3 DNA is TGCGCCAGCAGTGTGGACAGGGGTTCCGAGCAGTACTTC. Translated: CASSVDRGSEQYF.

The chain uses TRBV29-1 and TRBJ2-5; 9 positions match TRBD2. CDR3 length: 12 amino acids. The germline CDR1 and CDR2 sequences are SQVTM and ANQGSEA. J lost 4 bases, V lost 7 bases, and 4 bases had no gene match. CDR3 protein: CSGGRGGETQYF. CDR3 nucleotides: TGCAGCGGCGGGAGGGGGGGAGAGACCCAGTACTTC.

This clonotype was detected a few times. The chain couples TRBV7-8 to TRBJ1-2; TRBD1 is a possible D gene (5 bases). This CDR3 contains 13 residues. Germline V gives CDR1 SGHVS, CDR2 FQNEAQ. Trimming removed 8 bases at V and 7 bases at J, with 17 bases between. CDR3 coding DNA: TGTGCCAGCGCAGGGAATATAGGCGTTGGCTACACCTTC. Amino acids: CASAGNIGVGYTF.

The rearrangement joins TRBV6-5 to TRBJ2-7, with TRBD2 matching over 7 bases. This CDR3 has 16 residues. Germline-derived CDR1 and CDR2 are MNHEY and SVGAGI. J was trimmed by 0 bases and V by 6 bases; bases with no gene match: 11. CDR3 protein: CASRPRLADSSYEQYF. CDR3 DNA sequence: TGTGCCAGCAGGCCGAGGCTAGCGGACTCCTCCTACGAGCAGTACTTC.

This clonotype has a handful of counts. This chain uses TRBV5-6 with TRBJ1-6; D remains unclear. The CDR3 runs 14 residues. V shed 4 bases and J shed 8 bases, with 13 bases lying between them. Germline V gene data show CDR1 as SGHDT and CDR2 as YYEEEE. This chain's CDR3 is CASSQPYRDSPLHF. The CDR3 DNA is TGTGCCAGCAGCCAACCTTACCGGGATTCACCCCTCCACTTT.

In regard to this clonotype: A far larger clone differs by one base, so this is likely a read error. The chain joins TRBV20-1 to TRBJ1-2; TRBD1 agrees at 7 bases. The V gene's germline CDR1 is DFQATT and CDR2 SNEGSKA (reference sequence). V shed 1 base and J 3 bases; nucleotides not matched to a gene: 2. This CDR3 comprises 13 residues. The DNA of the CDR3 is TGCAGTGCTAGAGGTGGGACAGACTATGGCTACACCTTC. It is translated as CSARGGTDYGYTF.

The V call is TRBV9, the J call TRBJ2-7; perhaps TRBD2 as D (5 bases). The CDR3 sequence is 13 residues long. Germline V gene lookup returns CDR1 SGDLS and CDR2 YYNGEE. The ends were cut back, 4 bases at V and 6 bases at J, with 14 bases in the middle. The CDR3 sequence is CASSPIIEGEQYF. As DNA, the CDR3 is TGTGCCAGCAGCCCGATAATCGAGGGCGAGCAGTACTTC.

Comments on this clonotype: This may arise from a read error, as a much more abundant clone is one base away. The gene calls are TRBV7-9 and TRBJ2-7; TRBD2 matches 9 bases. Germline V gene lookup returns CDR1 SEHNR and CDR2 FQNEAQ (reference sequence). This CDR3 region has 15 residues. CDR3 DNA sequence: TGTGTCAGCAGCTTAGCCGGGACTAGCAGCTACGAGCAGTACTTC. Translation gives CVSSLAGTSSYEQYF. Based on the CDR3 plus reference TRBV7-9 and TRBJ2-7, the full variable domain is DTGVSQNPRHKITKRGQNVTFRCDPISEHNRLYWYRQTLGQGPEFLTYFQNEAQLEKSRLLSDRFSAERPKGSFSTLEIQRTEQGDSAMYLCVSSLAGTSSYEQYFGPGTRLTVT.

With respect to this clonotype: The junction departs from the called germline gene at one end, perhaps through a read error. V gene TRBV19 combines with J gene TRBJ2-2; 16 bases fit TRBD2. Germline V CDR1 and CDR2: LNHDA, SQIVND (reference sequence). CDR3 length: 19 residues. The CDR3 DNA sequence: TGTGCCAGTAGCCAGGGACTAGCGGGAGGGCAAGACTTCACCGAGGAGCTGTTTTTT. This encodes CASSQGLAGGQDFTEELFF.

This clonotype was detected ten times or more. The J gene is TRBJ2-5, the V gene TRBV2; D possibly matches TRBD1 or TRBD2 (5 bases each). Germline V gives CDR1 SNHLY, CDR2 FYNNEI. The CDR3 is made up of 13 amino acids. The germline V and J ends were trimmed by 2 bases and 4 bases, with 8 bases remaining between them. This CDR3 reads CASSEYGAETQYF. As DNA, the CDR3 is TGTGCCAGCAGTGAATACGGGGCAGAGACCCAGTACTTC.

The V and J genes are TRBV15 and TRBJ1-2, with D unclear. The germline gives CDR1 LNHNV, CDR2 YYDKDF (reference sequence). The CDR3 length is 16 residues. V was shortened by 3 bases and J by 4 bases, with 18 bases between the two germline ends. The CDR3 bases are TGTGCCACCAGCAGTGCTAGGACGGCTGTAACCTATGGCTACACCTTC. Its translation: CATSSARTAVTYGYTF.

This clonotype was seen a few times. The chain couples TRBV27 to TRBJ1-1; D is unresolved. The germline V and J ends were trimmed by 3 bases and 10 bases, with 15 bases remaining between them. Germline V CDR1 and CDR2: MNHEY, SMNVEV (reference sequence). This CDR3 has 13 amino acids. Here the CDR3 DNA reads TGTGCCAGCAGTTTCGTTGAGGGAGAATCAGCTTTCTTT. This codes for CASSFVEGESAFF.